These T cell receptor beta chains were read from a single sample in a study of blood T cell repertoires in COVID-19. Profiling relied on immunoSEQ multiplex PCR, and the TCRdb table lists in-frame clones only, not all of them. The sample holds under 250,000 clones; around 82% are singletons and the top ten take roughly 13%. Sequencing input: peripheral blood. All receptors derive from a human donor in a cohort sampled during active COVID-19. The CDR3 runs from the conserved cysteine through the conserved F or W. The D gene is left open where the match is weak. Clone size is not always given. Where it is, it says once, few, many or a class for expanded clones.

V gene: TRBV7-6
J gene: TRBJ2-5
D gene: TRBD2
clone size: .
CDR3 protein: CASSLRSSGAAGRETQYF
CDR3 DNA: TGTGCCAGCAGCTTAAGATCTAGCGGGGCTGCCGGAAGAGAGACCCAGTACTTC

V gene: TRBV6-5
J gene: TRBJ2-1
D gene: .
clone size: .
CDR3 protein: CASSYSQDSGEQFF
CDR3 DNA: TGTGCCAGCAGTTACTCACAGGATTCGGGTGAGCAGTTCTTC

V gene: TRBV5-1
J gene: TRBJ2-7
D gene: TRBD2
clone size: many
CDR3 protein: CASSLAGLAGLNEQYF
CDR3 DNA: TGCGCCAGCAGCTTGGCCGGACTAGCGGGACTCAACGAGCAGTACTTC

V gene: TRBV28
J gene: TRBJ2-4
D gene: .
clone size: few
CDR3 protein: CASSFSLGGLGKNIQYF
CDR3 DNA: TGTGCCAGCAGTTTCAGTCTCGGGGGTTTGGGCAAAAACATTCAGTACTTC

V gene: TRBV3-1/TRBV3-2
J gene: TRBJ2-3
D gene: TRBD2
clone size: .
CDR3 protein: CASSPRLAGTDTQYF
CDR3 DNA: TGTGCCAGCAGCCCCCGACTAGCGGGAACAGATACGCAGTATTTT

V gene: TRBV28
J gene: TRBJ1-2
D gene: TRBD1
clone size: .
CDR3 protein: CASSVRDSHDLGYTF
CDR3 DNA: TGTGCCAGCAGTGTCCGGGACAGCCACGACCTGGGCTACACCTTC

V gene: TRBV5-4
J gene: TRBJ1-2
D gene: .
clone size: .
CDR3 protein: CAFTREEMNYGYTF
CDR3 DNA: TGTGCCTTTACTCGGGAGGAGATGAACTATGGCTACACCTTC

V gene: TRBV5-6
J gene: TRBJ1-4
D gene: TRBD1
clone size: .
CDR3 protein: CASSFGQGSEKLFF
CDR3 DNA: TGTGCCAGCAGCTTCGGACAGGGTAGTGAAAAACTGTTTTTT

V gene: TRBV6-5
J gene: TRBJ1-2
D gene: TRBD1
clone size: .
CDR3 protein: CASSYVSQGAGGYTF
CDR3 DNA: TGTGCCAGCAGTTACGTCTCACAGGGGGCTGGGGGCTACACCTTC

V gene: TRBV7-6
J gene: TRBJ1-5
D gene: TRBD1
clone size: .
CDR3 protein: CASSLGTGRNQPQHF
CDR3 DNA: TGTGCCAGCAGCTTAGGGACAGGGAGGAATCAGCCCCAGCATTTT

V gene: TRBV7-2
J gene: TRBJ2-1
D gene: .
clone size: .
CDR3 protein: CASRPGVDNEQFF
CDR3 DNA: TGTGCCAGCAGGCCGGGGGTTGACAATGAGCAGTTCTTC

V gene: TRBV5-6
J gene: TRBJ1-4
D gene: .
clone size: few
CDR3 protein: CASSHQGEGFGEKLFF
CDR3 DNA: TGTGCCAGCAGCCACCAAGGGGAGGGGTTTGGTGAAAAACTGTTTTTT

V gene: TRBV2
J gene: TRBJ2-3
D gene: .
clone size: .
CDR3 protein: CAEGGIGPDTQYF
CDR3 DNA: TGTGCGGAGGGCGGGATAGGGCCAGATACGCAGTATTTT

V gene: TRBV5-1
J gene: TRBJ1-3
D gene: .
clone size: .
CDR3 protein: CASSLGSSGPTSGNTIYF
CDR3 DNA: TGCGCCAGCAGCTTGGGATCGTCAGGGCCCACCTCTGGAAACACCATATATTTT

V gene: TRBV7-2
J gene: TRBJ2-7
D gene: TRBD1
clone size: .
CDR3 protein: CASSLTQGTSYEQYF
CDR3 DNA: TGTGCCAGCAGCTTAACACAGGGGACCTCCTACGAGCAGTACTTC